This T cell receptor beta chain was retrieved from a study of T cell responses to AZD1222 COVID-19 vaccine. Notes on the study in general: AZD1222 recipients seropositive at baseline numbered only 5 or 6. With two AZD1222 doses given, Spike-specific TCR breadth and depth both rose. Nearly half of the spike-specific TCRs reportedly recognize variant regions that carry no mutations. Females outnumbered males among donors, who were mostly white British; clonal diversity was possibly underestimated.

Comments on this clone: Its antigen remains unknown.

This CDR3 is built from 14 residues. CDR1 and CDR2 from the germline V gene are LNHDA and SQIVND (reference sequence). Unmatched junction bases numbered 7, after V lost 10 bases and J lost 3 bases. Assay: immunoSEQ multiplex PCR; the TCRdb copy retains only in-frame clones and omits some. The repertoire includes roughly 180,000 clones, approximately 94% of them detected once, and roughly 9.2% sits in the top ten. The clonotype originates from an adult in good health. The chain employs TRBV19 and TRBJ1-1; the match to TRBD1 covers 11 bases. The specimen was peripheral blood, collected on day 0 of AZD1222 vaccination. CDR3 bases: TGTGCCACCTCGGACAGGGGGCGATACACTGAAGCTTTCTTT. As protein: CATSDRGRYTEAFF.